This T cell receptor beta chain emerged from a study of cytomegalovirus exposure and HLA in healthy donors. Concerning this clone itself: Its antigen is still unknown. The identical CDR3 is also encoded by other nucleotide sequences in the sample.

Findings of the study overall: TCR beta chains numbering under 200 were designated cytomegalovirus-associated. In an earlier analysis, about 87% or about 30%: the productive usage of most TCR beta V segments.

This CDR3 is 14 amino acids long. V shed 6 bases and J 0 bases; nucleotides not matched to a gene: 4. Germline CDR1 and CDR2: SQVTM and ANQGSEA. The study ran its PCR with 60 Vbeta and 13 Jbeta primers. Sequenced by immunoSEQ multiplex PCR; TCRdb stores in-frame clones only, minus some. Here the sample spans around 150,000 clones, over 70% being singletons. The TCR sequence derives from a young man in good health and CMV-seronegative. This chain links TRBV29-1 with TRBJ2-1, with 8 positions matching TRBD2. Sample: PBMCs. Here the CDR3 DNA reads TGCAGCGTCCTAGCGGGTAGCTCCTACAATGAGCAGTTCTTC. It yields the protein CSVLAGSSYNEQFF.